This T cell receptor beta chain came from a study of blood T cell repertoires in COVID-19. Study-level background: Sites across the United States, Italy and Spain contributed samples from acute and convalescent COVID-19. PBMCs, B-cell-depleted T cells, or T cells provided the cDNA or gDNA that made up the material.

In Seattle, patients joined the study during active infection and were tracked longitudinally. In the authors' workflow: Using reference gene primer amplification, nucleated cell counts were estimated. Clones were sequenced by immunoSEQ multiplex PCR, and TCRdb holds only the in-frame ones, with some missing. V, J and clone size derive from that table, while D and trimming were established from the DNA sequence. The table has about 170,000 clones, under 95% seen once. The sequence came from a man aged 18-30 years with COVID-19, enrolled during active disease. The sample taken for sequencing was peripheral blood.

The CDR3 loop is CSVLTGGYGYTF. CDR3 in DNA: TGCAGCGTCCTGACAGGGGGCTATGGCTACACCTTC. The chain links TRBV29-1 to TRBJ1-2; 9 bases agree with TRBD1. V lost 6 bases, J lost 4 bases, and 3 bases stayed unmatched. The CDR3 runs 12 residues. Germline CDR1 reads SQVTM; CDR2 reads ANQGSEA.